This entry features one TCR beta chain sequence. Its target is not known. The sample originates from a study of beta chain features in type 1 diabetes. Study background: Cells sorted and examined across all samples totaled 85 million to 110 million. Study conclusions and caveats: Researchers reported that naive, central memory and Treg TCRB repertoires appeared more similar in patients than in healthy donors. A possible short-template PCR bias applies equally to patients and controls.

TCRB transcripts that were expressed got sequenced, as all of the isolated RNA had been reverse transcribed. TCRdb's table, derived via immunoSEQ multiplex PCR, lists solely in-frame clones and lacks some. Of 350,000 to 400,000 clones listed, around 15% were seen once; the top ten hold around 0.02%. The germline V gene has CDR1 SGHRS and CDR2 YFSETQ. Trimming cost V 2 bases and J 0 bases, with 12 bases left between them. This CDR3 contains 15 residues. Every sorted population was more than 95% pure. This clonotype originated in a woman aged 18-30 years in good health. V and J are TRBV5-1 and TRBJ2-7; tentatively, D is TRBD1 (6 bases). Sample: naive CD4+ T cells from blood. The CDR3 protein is CASSFSRGGSYEQYF. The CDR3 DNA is TGCGCCAGCAGCTTCTCCAGGGGCGGCTCCTACGAGCAGTACTTC.